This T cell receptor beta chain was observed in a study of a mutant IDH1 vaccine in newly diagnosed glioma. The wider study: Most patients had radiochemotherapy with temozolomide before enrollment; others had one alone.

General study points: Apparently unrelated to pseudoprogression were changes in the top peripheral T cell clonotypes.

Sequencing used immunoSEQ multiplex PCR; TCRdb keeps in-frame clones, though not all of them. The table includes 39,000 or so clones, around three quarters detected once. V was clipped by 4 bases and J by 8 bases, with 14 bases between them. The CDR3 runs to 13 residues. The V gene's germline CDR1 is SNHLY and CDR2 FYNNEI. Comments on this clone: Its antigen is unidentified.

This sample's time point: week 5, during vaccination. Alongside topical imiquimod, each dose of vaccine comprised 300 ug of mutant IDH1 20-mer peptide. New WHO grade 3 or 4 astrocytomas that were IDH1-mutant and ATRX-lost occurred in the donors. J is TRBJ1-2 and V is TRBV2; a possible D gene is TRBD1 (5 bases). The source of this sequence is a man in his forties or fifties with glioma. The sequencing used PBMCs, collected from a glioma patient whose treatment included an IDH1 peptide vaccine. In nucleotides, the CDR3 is TGTGCCAGCAGTGCCCAGGGAACTGGGGGCTACACCTTC. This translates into CASSAQGTGGYTF.